The 22 T cell receptor beta chains reported below all come from one sample, sequenced in a study of blood T cell repertoires in COVID-19 (dated by TCRdb to the early 2020s). The library was obtained by the immunoSEQ multiplex PCR assay. Entries here come from immuneACCESS through TCRdb and include only in-frame sequences with V and J called. Some clones fail to appear in such tables; in the studies checked, an unresolved V gene covers under half of the shortfall, and the cause of the remainder is unknown. This sample is represented by fewer than 200,000 clones; about 83% of them were singletons. Around 3.6% of the sample rests with the top ten. What was sequenced was PBMCs or T cells enriched from blood (not recorded which). Receptors were obtained from a woman aged 45-59 years in a cohort exposed to, infected with or recovered from COVID-19 (not recorded which).

The chain couples TRBV19 to TRBJ1-2; no clear D. The germline gives CDR1 LNHDA, CDR2 SQIVND (reference sequence). The CDR3 consists of 13 residues. Trimming left V 6 bases short and J 2 bases short, with 10 bases between. The CDR3 DNA reads TGTGCCAGTAGCCCTAGAAGAAACTATGGCTACACCTTC. It codes for CASSPRRNYGYTF. Full variable domain (rest looked up from reference TRBV19 and TRBJ1-2): DGGITQSPKYLFRKEGQNVTLSCEQNLNHDAMYWYRQDPGQGLRLIYYSQIVNDFQKGDIAEGYSVSREKKESFPLTVTSAQKNPTAFYLCASSPRRNYGYTFGSGTRLTVV.

This clone was picked up a small number of times. The CDR3 protein is CASSPTTSGLTYEQYF. CDR3 nucleotides: TGTGCCAGCTCACCCACAACTAGCGGGTTGACCTACGAGCAGTACTTC. This sequence joins TRBV18 and TRBJ2-7; 9 bases are a match to TRBD2. The germline V gene has CDR1 KGHSH and CDR2 LQKENI. The CDR3 sequence is 16 residues long. After removal of 3 bases from V and 2 bases from J, the junction contained 8 bases not matched to a gene.

V and J are TRBV18 and TRBJ2-7; TRBD2 aligns across 13 bases. V was clipped by 3 bases and J by 7 bases; unmatched bases: 9. Germline V gene sequence: CDR1 KGHSH, CDR2 LQKENI. The CDR3 contains 16 residues. CDR3: CASSPGLAGSMGEQYF. In DNA, the CDR3 is TGTGCCAGCTCACCGGGACTAGCGGGATCGATGGGGGAGCAGTACTTC.

J is TRBJ2-2 and V is TRBV13; 10 bases line up with TRBD1. Germline CDR1 reads PRHDT; CDR2 reads FYEKMQ (reference sequence). V was pared by 3 bases and J by 4 bases, with 8 bases of the junction left unmatched. The CDR3 spans 17 residues. DNA of the CDR3: TGTGCCAGCAGCTTGATTGGGACAGGGGTGAGCACCGGGGAGCTGTTTTTT. This sequence encodes CASSLIGTGVSTGELFF.

Note on this clone: The identical CDR3 is also encoded by other nucleotide sequences in the sample. This sequence joins TRBV19 and TRBJ2-3; TRBD2 matches at 10 bases. V was pared by 3 bases and J by 1 base, with 1 base of the junction left unmatched. CDR3 length equals 15 residues. From germline, CDR1 is LNHDA and CDR2 SQIVND (reference sequence). CDR3 loop: CASSIGTSGTDTQYF. The CDR3 DNA reads TGTGCCAGTAGTATCGGGACTAGCGGCACAGATACGCAGTATTTT.

V is TRBV7-3 and J is TRBJ2-1; 9 bases agree with TRBD1. This CDR3 spans 15 amino acids. Germline loops: CDR1 SGHTA, CDR2 FQGTGA. V was pared by 5 bases and J by 1 base, with 3 bases of the junction left unmatched. The CDR3 sequence: CASSRDRDSYNEQFF. The CDR3 region has the DNA TGTGCCAGCAGCCGGGACAGGGATTCCTACAATGAGCAGTTCTTC.

V and J are TRBV28 and TRBJ1-1; the D is unclear. Trimming shortened V by 2 bases and J by 3 bases, and 7 bases separated the two germline ends. Looked up from germline, CDR1 is MDHEN and CDR2 is SYDVKM. This CDR3 is built from 13 residues. CDR3 sequence: CASSLKSDTEAFF. The DNA for the CDR3 is TGTGCCAGCAGTTTAAAGAGCGACACTGAAGCTTTCTTT.

The chain recombines TRBV12-3 or TRBV12-4 with TRBJ1-3; D is unclear. The CDR3 spans 13 residues. Deletions cut 5 bases from V and 1 base from J, with 6 bases between. CDR3 region: CASSRVSGNTIYF. The CDR3 DNA follows: TGTGCCAGCAGTCGGGTTTCTGGAAACACCATATATTTT.

Worth noting for this clone: Additional DNA sequences in this sample encode the identical CDR3. The rearrangement links TRBV28 to TRBJ2-7; D might be TRBD1 (6 bases). The germline V gene has CDR1 MDHEN and CDR2 SYDVKM. V was trimmed by 5 bases and J by 4 bases, leaving 12 bases between them. This CDR3 is built from 13 residues. CDR3 in DNA: TGTGCCAGCAGTCCACAGGGTTTGTACGAGCAGTACTTC. Its translation is CASSPQGLYEQYF.

The genes are TRBV6-2 or TRBV6-3 and TRBJ1-1; D remains ambiguous. Trimming took 6 bases from V and 0 from J, leaving 20 bases between them. This CDR3 has 17 amino acids. Per germline, CDR1 MNHEY and CDR2 SVGEGT. CDR3 bases: TGTGCCAGCAGCCCAATACCGCGGGGTCCGGTGAACACTGAAGCTTTCTTT. Its translation is CASSPIPRGPVNTEAFF.

The rearrangement uses TRBV9 and TRBJ2-3; tentatively, D is TRBD2 (5 bases). The germline V and J ends were trimmed by 1 base and 3 bases, with 12 bases remaining between them. The CDR3 consists of 15 residues. Germline CDR1 reads SGDLS; CDR2 reads YYNGEE. CDR3 protein: CASSVSGRGTDTQYF. CDR3 in DNA: TGTGCCAGCAGCGTATCGGGTAGAGGGACAGATACGCAGTATTTT. The complete variable domain, with remaining parts taken from reference TRBV9 and TRBJ2-3, reads DSGVTQTPKHLITATGQRVTLRCSPRSGDLSVYWYQQSLDQGLQFLIQYYNGEERAKGNILERFSAQQFPDLHSELNLSSLELGDSALYFCASSVSGRGTDTQYFGPGTRLTVL.

Concerning this clone: The sample contains more than one DNA sequence encoding this CDR3. The V call is TRBV5-1, the J call TRBJ2-1; D not certain. Germline assignment: CDR1 SGHRS and CDR2 YFSETQ. The CDR3 is 13 residues long. Trimming shortened V by 0 bases and J by 6 bases, and 7 bases separated the two germline ends. CDR3 in DNA: TGCGCCAGCAGCTTGGCCGGCGGCAATGAGCAGTTCTTC. Amino acid sequence: CASSLAGGNEQFF.

This chain links TRBV28 with TRBJ2-6; unclear D gene. The germline gives CDR1 MDHEN, CDR2 SYDVKM. With 6 bases removed from V and 1 base from J, the gap between germline ends came to 4 bases. CDR3 length equals 13 residues. CDR3 sequence: CASRRSGANVLTF. CDR3 in DNA: TGTGCCAGCAGGCGATCTGGGGCCAACGTCCTGACTTTC.

The chain joins TRBV10-3 to TRBJ2-7, with 8 bases fitting TRBD1. Germline-derived CDR1 and CDR2 are ENHRY and SYGVKD. CDR3 size: 13 residues. V lost 5 bases to trimming and J lost 3 bases; unmatched junction nucleotides: 3. In DNA, the CDR3 is TGTGCCATCAGTCCTGGACAGGGCTACGAGCAGTACTTC. Protein: CAISPGQGYEQYF.

The chain joins TRBV3-1 (or the pseudogene TRBV3-2) to TRBJ1-5; D ambiguous. In germline, CDR1 is LGHDT, CDR2 YNNKEL (reference sequence). V was clipped by 4 bases and J by 2 bases, with 9 bases between them. There are 14 residues in the CDR3. The CDR3 protein is CASSPFRGNQPQHF. The CDR3 nucleotides read TGTGCCAGCAGCCCCTTCCGTGGCAATCAGCCCCAGCATTTT.

CDR3 residues: CASGQGGSPLHF. The CDR3 nucleotides read TGTGCCAGCGGACAGGGAGGATCACCCCTCCACTTT. The chain uses TRBV19 and TRBJ1-6, with TRBD1 matching 8 bases. V gave up 9 bases and J gave up 10 bases; unmatched junction bases: 5. The length of the CDR3 is 12 residues. Looked up from germline, CDR1 is LNHDA and CDR2 is SQIVND (reference sequence).

CDR3 sequence reads: CASRDRGQEGYTF. In DNA, the CDR3 is TGTGCCAGCCGGGACAGGGGGCAGGAGGGCTACACCTTC. This sequence joins TRBV19 and TRBJ1-2, with TRBD1 matching over 12 bases. The V and J ends lost 9 bases and 8 bases, in that order; junction bases with no gene match: 7. CDR1 and CDR2 from the germline V gene are LNHDA and SQIVND (reference sequence). The CDR3 has 13 amino acids.

This chain connects TRBV5-1 to TRBJ2-2; possible D gene TRBD2, 5 bases. CDR1 is SGHRS, CDR2 YFSETQ, per germline. V was shortened by 4 bases and J by 6 bases, with 13 bases between the two germline ends. The CDR3 has 14 residues. The CDR3 region has the DNA TGCGCCAGCAGCGTAACTAGAACAGCCGGGGAGCTGTTTTTT. This translates into CASSVTRTAGELFF.

This chain joins TRBV24-1 and TRBJ2-2; 8 bases align to TRBD2. The germline gives CDR1 KGHDR, CDR2 SFDVKD. The V and J ends lost 8 bases and 2 bases, in that order; junction bases with no gene match: 3. This CDR3 region has 14 residues. CDR3 sequence: CATKAGVNTGELFF. The CDR3 DNA sequence: TGTGCCACCAAAGCGGGGGTCAACACCGGGGAGCTGTTTTTT.

The chain couples TRBV7-9 to TRBJ2-2; the D is unclear. This CDR3 spans 16 amino acids. Trimming removed 0 bases at V and 1 base at J, with 9 bases between. The germline V gene encodes CDR1 SEHNR and CDR2 FQNEAQ (reference sequence). CDR3 nucleotides: TGTGCCAGCAGCTTAGCGCCGACACTGAACACCGGGGAGCTGTTTTTT. Translated, it gives CASSLAPTLNTGELFF.

In nucleotides, the CDR3 is TGTGCCAGCATGGCGGGAGTAACGCCCTCCTACAATGAGCAGTTCTTC. This translates into CASMAGVTPSYNEQFF. This rearrangement joins TRBV27 to TRBJ2-1, with 7 bases matching TRBD2. The length of the CDR3 is 16 residues. Unmatched junction bases numbered 9, after V lost 7 bases and J lost 0 bases. In germline, CDR1 is MNHEY, CDR2 SMNVEV (reference sequence).

This sequence joins TRBV7-2 and TRBJ2-2; 10 positions agree with TRBD2. With 1 base clipped from V and 6 bases from J, the junction kept 8 bases outside the gene matches. CDR3 length equals 17 residues. Per germline, CDR1 SGHTA and CDR2 FQGNSA. CDR3 in amino acids: CASSLDQGLAVSGELFF. CDR3 DNA sequence: TGTGCCAGCAGCTTAGATCAAGGACTAGCGGTGTCCGGGGAGCTGTTTTTT.